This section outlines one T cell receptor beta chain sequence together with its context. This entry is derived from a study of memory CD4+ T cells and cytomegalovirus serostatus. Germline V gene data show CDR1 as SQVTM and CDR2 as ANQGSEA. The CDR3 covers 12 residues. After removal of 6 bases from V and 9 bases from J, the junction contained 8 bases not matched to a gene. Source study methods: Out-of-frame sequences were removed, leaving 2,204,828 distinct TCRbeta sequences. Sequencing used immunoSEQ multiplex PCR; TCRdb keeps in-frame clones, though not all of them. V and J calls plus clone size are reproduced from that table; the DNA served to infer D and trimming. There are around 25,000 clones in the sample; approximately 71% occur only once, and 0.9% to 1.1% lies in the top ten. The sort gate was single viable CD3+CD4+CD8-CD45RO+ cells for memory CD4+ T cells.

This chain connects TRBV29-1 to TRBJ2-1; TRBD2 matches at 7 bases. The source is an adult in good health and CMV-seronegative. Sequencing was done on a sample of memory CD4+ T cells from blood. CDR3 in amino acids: CSVATSESEQFF. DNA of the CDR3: TGCAGCGTCGCCACTAGCGAGAGTGAGCAGTTCTTC.